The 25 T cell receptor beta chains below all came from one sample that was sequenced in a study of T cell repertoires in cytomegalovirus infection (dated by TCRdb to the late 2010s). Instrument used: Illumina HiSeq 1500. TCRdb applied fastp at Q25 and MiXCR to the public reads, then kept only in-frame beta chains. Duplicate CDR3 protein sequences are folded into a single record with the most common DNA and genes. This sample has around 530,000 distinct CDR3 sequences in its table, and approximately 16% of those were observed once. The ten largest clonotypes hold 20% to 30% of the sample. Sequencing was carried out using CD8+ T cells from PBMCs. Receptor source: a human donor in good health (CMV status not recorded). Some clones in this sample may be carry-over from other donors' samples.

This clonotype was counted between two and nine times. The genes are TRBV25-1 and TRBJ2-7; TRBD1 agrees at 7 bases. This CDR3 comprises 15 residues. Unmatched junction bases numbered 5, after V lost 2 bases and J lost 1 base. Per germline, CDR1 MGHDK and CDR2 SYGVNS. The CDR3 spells CASSERQGQSYEQYF. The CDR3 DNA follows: TGTGCCAGCAGTGAACGACAGGGACAATCCTACGAGCAGTACTTC.

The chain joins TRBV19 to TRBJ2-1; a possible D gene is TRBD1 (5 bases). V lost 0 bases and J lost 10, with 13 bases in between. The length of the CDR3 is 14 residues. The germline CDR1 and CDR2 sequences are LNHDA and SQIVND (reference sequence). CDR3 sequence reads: CASSIERPGKEQFF. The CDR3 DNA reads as TGTGCCAGTAGTATAGAAAGGCCAGGGAAAGAGCAGTTCTTC.

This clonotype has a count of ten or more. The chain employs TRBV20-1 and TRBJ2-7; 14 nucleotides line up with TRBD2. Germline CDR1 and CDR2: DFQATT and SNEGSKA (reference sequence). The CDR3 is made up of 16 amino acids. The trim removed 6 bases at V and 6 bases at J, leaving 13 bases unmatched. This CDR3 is CSAQPRTSGGFGEQYF. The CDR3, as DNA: TGCAGTGCCCAACCCCGGACTAGCGGGGGGTTCGGCGAGCAGTACTTC.

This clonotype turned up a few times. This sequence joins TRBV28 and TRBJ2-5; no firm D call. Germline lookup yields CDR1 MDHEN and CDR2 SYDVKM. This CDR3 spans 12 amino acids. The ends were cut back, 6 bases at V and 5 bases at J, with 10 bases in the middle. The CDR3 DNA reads TGTGCCAGCAGCAGCAGCGATGAGACCCAGTACTTC. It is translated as CASSSSDETQYF.

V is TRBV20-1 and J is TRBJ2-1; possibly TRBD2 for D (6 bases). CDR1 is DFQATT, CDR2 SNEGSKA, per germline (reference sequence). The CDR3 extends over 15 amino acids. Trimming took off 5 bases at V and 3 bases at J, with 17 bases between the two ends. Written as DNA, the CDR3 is TGCAGTGCTCGGGGGTTCGAGCGGCTCTACAATGAGCAGTTCTTC. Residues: CSARGFERLYNEQFF.

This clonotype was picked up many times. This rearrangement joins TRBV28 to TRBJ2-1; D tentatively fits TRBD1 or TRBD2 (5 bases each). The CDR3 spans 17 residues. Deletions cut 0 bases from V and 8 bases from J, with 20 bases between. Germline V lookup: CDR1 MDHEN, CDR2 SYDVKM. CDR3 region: CASSLWGSRGARDEQFF. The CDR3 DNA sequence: TGTGCCAGCAGTTTATGGGGGAGTAGGGGCGCCAGGGATGAGCAGTTCTTC.

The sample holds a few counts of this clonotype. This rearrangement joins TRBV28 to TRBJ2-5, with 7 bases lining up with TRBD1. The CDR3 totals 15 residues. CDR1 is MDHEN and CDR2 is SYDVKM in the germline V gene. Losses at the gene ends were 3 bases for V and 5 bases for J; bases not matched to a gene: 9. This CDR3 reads CASSLVRGSGETQYF. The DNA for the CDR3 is TGTGCCAGCAGTTTGGTCAGGGGGTCAGGGGAGACCCAGTACTTC.

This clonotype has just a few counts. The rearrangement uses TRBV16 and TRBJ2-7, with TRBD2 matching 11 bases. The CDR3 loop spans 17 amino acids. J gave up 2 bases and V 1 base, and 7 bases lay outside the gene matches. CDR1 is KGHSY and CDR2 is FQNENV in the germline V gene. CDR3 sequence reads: CASSQFWVLAGAYEQYF. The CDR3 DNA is TGTGCCAGCAGCCAATTTTGGGTACTAGCGGGAGCCTACGAGCAGTACTTC. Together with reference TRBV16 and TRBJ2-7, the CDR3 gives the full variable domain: GEEVAQTPKHLVRGEGQKAKLYCAPIKGHSYVFWYQQVLKNEFKFLISFQNENVFDETGMPKERFSAKCLPNSPCSLEIQATKLEDSAVYFCASSQFWVLAGAYEQYFGPGTRLTVT.

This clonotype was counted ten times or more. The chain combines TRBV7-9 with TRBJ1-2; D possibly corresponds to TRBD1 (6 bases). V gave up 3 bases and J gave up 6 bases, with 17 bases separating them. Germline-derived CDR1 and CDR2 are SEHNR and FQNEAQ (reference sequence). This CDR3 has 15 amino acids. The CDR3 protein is CASSLGGREGNGYTF. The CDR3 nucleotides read TGTGCCAGCAGCTTGGGGGGCAGGGAGGGAAATGGCTACACCTTC.

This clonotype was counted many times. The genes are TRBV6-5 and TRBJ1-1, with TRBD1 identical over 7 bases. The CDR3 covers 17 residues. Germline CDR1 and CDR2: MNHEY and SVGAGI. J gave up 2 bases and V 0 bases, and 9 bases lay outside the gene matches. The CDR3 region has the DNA TGTGCCAGCAGTTACTCGAGACAGGGACCCCAAAACACTGAAGCTTTCTTT. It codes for CASSYSRQGPQNTEAFF.

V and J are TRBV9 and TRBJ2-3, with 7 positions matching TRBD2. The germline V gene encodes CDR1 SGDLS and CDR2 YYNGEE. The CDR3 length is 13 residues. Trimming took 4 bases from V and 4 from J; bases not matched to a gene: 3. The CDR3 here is CASSTSDADTQYF. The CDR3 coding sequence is TGTGCCAGCAGCACTAGCGACGCAGATACGCAGTATTTT.

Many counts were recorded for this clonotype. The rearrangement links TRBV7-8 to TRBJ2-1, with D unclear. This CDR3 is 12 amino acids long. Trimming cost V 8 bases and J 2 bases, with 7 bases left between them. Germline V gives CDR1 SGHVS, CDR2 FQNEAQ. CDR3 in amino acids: CASSPAYNEQFF. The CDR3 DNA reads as TGTGCCAGCTCCCCAGCCTACAATGAGCAGTTCTTC. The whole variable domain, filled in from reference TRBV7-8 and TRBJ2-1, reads GAGVSQSPRYKVAKRGQDVALRCDPISGHVSLFWYQQALGQGPEFLTYFQNEAQLDKSGLPSDRFFAERPEGSVSTLKIQRTQQEDSAVYLCASSPAYNEQFFGPGTRLTVL.

For the CDR3, the DNA is TGTGCCAGCCTAACAGGTGCCTACGAGCAGTACTTC. Translating it yields CASLTGAYEQYF. This chain links TRBV2 with TRBJ2-7; D perhaps matches TRBD1 (5 bases). The ends were cut back, 8 bases at V and 2 bases at J, with 10 bases in the middle. CDR3 length equals 12 residues. Germline CDR1 reads SNHLY; CDR2 reads FYNNEI.

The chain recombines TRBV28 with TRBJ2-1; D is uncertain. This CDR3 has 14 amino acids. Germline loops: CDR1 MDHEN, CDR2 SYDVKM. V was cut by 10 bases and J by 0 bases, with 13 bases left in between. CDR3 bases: TGTGCCATCATTCGAGAGAGCTCCTACAATGAGCAGTTCTTC. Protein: CAIIRESSYNEQFF. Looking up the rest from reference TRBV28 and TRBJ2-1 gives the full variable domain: DVKVTQSSRYLVKRTGEKVFLECVQDMDHENMFWYRQDPGLGLRLIYFSYDVKMKEKGDIPEGYSVSREKKERFSLILESASTNQTSMYLCAIIRESSYNEQFFGPGTRLTVL.

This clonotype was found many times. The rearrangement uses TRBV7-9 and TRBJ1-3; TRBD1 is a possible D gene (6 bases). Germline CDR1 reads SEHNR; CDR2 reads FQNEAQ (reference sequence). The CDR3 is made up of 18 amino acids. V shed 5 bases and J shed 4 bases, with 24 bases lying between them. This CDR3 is CASSPRLLDRRYGNTIYF. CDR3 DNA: TGTGCCAGCAGCCCCAGACTCCTCGACAGGCGATACGGAAACACCATATATTTT. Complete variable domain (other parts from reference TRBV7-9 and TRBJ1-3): DTGVSQNPRHKITKRGQNVTFRCDPISEHNRLYWYRQTLGQGPEFLTYFQNEAQLEKSRLLSDRFSAERPKGSFSTLEIQRTEQGDSAMYLCASSPRLLDRRYGNTIYFGEGSWLTVV.

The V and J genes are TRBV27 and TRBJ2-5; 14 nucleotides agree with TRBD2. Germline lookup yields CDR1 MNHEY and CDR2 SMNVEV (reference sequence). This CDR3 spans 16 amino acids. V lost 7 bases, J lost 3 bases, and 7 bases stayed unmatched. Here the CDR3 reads CASIGLGLAGEETQYF. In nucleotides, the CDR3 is TGTGCCAGCATTGGCCTGGGACTAGCGGGGGAAGAGACCCAGTACTTC.

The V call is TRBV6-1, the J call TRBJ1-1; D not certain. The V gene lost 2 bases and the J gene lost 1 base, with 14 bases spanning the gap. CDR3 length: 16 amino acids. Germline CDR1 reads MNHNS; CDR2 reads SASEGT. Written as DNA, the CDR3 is TGTGCCAGCAGTGAAAGGATCACCCTGGGGAACACTGAAGCTTTCTTT. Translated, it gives CASSERITLGNTEAFF.

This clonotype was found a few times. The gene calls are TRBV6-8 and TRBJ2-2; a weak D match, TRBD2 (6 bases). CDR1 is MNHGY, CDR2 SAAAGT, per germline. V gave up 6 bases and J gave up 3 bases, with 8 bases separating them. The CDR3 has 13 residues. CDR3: CASRGDYTGELFF. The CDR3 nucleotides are TGTGCCAGCAGGGGGGACTACACCGGGGAGCTGTTTTTT.

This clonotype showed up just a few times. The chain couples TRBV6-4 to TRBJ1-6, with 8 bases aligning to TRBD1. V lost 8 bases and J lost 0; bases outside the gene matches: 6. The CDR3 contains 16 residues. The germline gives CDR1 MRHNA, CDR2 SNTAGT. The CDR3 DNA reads TGTGCCAGCGCGGGACAGGCAGACTCCTATAATTCACCCCTCCACTTT. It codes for CASAGQADSYNSPLHF.

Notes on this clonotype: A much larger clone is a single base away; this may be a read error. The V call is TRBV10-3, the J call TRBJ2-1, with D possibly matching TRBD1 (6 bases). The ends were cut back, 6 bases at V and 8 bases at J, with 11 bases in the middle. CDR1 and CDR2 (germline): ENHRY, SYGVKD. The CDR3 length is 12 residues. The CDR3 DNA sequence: TGTGCCATCAGATTGACAGGCGATGAGCAGTTCTTC. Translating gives CAIRLTGDEQFF.

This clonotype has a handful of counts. The CDR3 DNA reads as TGTGCCAGCAGTCCCTGGGTGAACACCGGGGAGCTGTTTTTT. Its protein is CASSPWVNTGELFF. This chain joins TRBV12-3 or TRBV12-4 and TRBJ2-2; D is unresolved. Trimming took off 5 bases at V and 1 base at J, with 8 bases between the two ends. CDR3 length: 14 residues.

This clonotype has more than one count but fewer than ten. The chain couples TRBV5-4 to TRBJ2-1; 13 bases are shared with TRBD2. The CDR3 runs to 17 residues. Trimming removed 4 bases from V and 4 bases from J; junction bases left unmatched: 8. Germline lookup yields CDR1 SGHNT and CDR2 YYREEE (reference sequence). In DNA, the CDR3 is TGTGCCAGCAGCCTATGGACTAGCGGGAGTGGGTACAATGAGCAGTTCTTC. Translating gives CASSLWTSGSGYNEQFF.

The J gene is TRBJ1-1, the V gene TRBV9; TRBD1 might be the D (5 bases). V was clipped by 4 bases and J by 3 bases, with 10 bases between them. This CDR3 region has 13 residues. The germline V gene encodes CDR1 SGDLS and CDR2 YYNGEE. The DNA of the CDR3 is TGTGCCAGCAGCTCTCGGGGCGACACTGAAGCTTTCTTT. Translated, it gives CASSSRGDTEAFF.

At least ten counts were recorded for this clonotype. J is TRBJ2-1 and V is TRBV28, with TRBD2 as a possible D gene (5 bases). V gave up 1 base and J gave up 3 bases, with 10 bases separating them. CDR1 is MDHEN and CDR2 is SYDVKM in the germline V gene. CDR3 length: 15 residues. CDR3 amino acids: CASSLSGSIYNEQFF. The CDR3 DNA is TGTGCCAGCAGTTTATCGGGGTCGATCTACAATGAGCAGTTCTTC.

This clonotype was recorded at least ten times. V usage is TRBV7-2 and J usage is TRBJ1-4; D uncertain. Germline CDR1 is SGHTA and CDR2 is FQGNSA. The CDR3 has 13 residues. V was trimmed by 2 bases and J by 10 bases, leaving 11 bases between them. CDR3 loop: CASSLSRAGKLFF. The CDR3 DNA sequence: TGTGCCAGCAGCTTAAGCCGGGCCGGAAAACTGTTTTTT. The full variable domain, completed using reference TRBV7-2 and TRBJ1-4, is GAGVSQSPSNKVTEKGKDVELRCDPISGHTALYWYRQSLGQGLEFLIYFQGNSAPDKSGLPSDRFSAERTGGSVSTLTIQRTQQEDSAVYLCASSLSRAGKLFFGSGTQLSVL.